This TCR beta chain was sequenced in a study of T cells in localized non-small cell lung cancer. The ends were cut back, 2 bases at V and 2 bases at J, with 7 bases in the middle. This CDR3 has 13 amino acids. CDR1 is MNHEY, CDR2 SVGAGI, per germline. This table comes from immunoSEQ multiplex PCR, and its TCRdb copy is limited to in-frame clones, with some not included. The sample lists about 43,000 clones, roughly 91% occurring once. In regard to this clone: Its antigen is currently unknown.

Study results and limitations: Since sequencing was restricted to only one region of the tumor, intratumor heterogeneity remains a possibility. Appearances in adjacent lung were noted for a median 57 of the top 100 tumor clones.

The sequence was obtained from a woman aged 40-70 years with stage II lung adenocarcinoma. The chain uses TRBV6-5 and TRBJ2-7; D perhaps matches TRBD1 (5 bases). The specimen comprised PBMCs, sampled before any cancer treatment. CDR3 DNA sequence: TGTGCCAGCAGTTACAGGGGCCCCTACGAGCAGTACTTC. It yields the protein CASSYRGPYEQYF.